This T cell receptor beta chain originates from a study of identical twins. The trim removed 8 bases at V and 4 bases at J, leaving 12 bases unmatched. This CDR3 is built from 15 residues. The germline gives CDR1 ENHRY, CDR2 SYGVKD. MiXCR was run by TCRdb on the 5' RACE reads, yielding one entry per CDR3 protein. The top ten hold 0.48% of the sample, which has 450,000 to 600,000 distinct CDR3 sequences, under 25% seen once. A remark on this clonotype: Its antigen is as yet unknown.

General study results and limits: Beta clonotypes that were abundant in cord blood contained fewer insertions, a pattern absent from memory repertoires. Out-of-frame alpha sequences shared between twins exhibited an excess of low generation probability. In monozygotic twins, models underestimated the sharing of out-of-frame TCR alpha.

These data are also associated with another study on yellow fever vaccine responses in identical twins.

Sequenced input: CD4+ T cells sorted from blood. This TCR was sampled from a woman aged 18-35 years in good health. The chain links TRBV10-3 to TRBJ2-7; 9 nucleotides line up with TRBD2. In DNA, the CDR3 is TGTGCCATCTCAGCGGGAGGTGGCCCAATTTACGAGCAGTACTTC. It codes for CAISAGGGPIYEQYF.